The entry below gives a single T cell receptor (beta chain) sequence along with its context. Its antigen is not known. The entry originates in a study of cytomegalovirus exposure and HLA in healthy donors. The germline V and J ends were trimmed by 4 bases and 2 bases, with 18 bases remaining between them. Germline CDR1 reads SGHRS; CDR2 reads YFSETQ. The CDR3 runs 16 residues. Vbeta (60) and Jbeta (13) primers were used in the PCR. TCRdb's table, derived via immunoSEQ multiplex PCR, lists solely in-frame clones and lacks some. The sample has roughly 180,000 clones; roughly four fifths are singletons. Whole-study findings and limits: Later analysis identified around 15,000 TCR beta sequences associated with HLA alleles, using a false discovery rate threshold of 0.05.

The sequence was collected from a female donor in good health and CMV-seronegative. The chain employs TRBV5-1 and TRBJ1-2; D is perhaps TRBD1 (5 bases). Sequenced: PBMCs. The CDR3 loop is CASSNATTATNYGYTF. The CDR3 DNA follows: TGCGCCAGCAGCAATGCAACGACAGCCACAAACTATGGCTACACCTTC.